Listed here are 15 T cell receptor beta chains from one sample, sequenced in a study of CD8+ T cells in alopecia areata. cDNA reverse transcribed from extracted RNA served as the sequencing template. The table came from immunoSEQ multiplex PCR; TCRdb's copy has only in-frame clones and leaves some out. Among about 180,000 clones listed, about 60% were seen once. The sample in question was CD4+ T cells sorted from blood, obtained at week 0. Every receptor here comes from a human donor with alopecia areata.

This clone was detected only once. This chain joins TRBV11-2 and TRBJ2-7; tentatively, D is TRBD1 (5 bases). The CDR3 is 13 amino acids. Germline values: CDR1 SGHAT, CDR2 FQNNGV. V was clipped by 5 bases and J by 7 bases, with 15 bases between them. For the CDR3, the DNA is TGTGCCAGCAGCCAGAGGACATCGATAGAGCAGTACTTC. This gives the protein CASSQRTSIEQYF.

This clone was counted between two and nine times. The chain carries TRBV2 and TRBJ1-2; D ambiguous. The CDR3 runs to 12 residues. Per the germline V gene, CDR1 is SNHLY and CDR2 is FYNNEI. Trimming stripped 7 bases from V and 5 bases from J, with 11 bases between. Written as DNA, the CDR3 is TGTGCCAGCAACAGTCTAGGGTATGGCTACACCTTC. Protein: CASNSLGYGYTF.

In DNA form, the CDR3 reads TGTGCCAGCAGCCTCCAGGGCACGAACACTGAAGCTTTCTTT. Translated: CASSLQGTNTEAFF. This rearrangement joins TRBV7-3 to TRBJ1-1; TRBD1 might be the D (5 bases). Germline lookup yields CDR1 SGHTA and CDR2 FQGTGA. The V end lost 5 bases, the J end lost 1 base, and 11 bases lay between the germline ends. This CDR3 contains 14 residues.

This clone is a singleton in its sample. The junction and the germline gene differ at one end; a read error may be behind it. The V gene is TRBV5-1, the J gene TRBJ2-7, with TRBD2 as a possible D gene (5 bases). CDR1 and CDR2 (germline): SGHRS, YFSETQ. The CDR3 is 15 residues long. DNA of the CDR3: TGCGCCAGCAGCTTCGGTTCGGAGCGGAATAACGAGCGGTACTTC. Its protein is CASSFGSERNNERYF.

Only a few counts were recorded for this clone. The CDR3: CSGEGDYGYTF. CDR3 coding DNA: TGCAGCGGCGAGGGAGACTATGGCTACACCTTC. This chain links TRBV29-1 with TRBJ1-2; D not resolved. Trimming left V 7 bases short and J 3 bases short, with 9 bases between. This CDR3 spans 11 amino acids. The germline gives CDR1 SQVTM, CDR2 ANQGSEA.

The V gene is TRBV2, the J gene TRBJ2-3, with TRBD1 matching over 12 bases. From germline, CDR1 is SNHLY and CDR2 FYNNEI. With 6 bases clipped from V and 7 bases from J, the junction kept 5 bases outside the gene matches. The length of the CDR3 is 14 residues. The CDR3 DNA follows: TGTGCCAGCAGGGGGACAGGGGGCGCAAATACGCAGTATTTT. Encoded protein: CASRGTGGANTQYF.

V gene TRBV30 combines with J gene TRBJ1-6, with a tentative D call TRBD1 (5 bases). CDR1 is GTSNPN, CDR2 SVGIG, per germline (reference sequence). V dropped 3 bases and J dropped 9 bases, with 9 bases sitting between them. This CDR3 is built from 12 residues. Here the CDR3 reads CAWRQGGSPLHF. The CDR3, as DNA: TGTGCCTGGAGGCAGGGCGGTTCACCCCTCCACTTT.

The CDR3 is CASSLEPNTGELFF. CDR3 DNA: TGTGCCAGCAGCTTAGAGCCCAACACCGGGGAGCTGTTTTTT. V is TRBV7-9 and J is TRBJ2-2; D unresolved. The CDR3 runs to 14 residues. Looked up from germline, CDR1 is SEHNR and CDR2 is FQNEAQ (reference sequence). The V gene lost 1 base and the J gene lost 2 bases, with 5 bases spanning the gap.

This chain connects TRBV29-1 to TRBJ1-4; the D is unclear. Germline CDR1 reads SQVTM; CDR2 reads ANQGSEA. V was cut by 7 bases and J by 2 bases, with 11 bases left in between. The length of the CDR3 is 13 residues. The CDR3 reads CSAIFRTNEKLFF. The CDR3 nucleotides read TGCAGCGCGATCTTCCGCACTAATGAAAAACTGTTTTTT.

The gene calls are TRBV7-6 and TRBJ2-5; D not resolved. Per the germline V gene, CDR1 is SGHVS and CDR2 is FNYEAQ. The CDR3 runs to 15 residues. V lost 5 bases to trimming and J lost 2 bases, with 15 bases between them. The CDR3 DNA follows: TGTGCCAGCAGCATCCCGCCGTTTCCTCAAGAGACCCAGTACTTC. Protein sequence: CASSIPPFPQETQYF.

DNA of the CDR3: TGCAGCGCCTCCAATCGACAATTCTACGAGCAGTACTTC. Its translation is CSASNRQFYEQYF. The rearrangement uses TRBV29-1 and TRBJ2-7; the D is unclear. The V gene lost 7 bases and the J gene lost 3 bases, with 16 bases spanning the gap. The CDR3 totals 13 residues. In germline, CDR1 is SQVTM, CDR2 ANQGSEA.

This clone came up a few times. CDR3 sequence: CASSLGGLAENYNEQFF. The CDR3 DNA is TGCGCCAGCAGCTTGGGTGGACTAGCGGAAAACTACAATGAGCAGTTCTTC. The chain joins TRBV5-1 to TRBJ2-1, with 10 bases identical to TRBD2. Germline values: CDR1 SGHRS, CDR2 YFSETQ. This CDR3 spans 17 amino acids. V was pared by 0 bases and J by 3 bases, with 6 bases of the junction left unmatched.

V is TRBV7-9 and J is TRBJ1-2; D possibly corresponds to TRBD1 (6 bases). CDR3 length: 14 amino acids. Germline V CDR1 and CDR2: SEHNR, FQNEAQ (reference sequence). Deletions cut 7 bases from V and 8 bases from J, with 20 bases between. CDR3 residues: CASTRLGGLEGYTF. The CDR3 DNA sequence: TGTGCCAGCACTCGGCTGGGGGGGCTTGAAGGCTACACCTTC.

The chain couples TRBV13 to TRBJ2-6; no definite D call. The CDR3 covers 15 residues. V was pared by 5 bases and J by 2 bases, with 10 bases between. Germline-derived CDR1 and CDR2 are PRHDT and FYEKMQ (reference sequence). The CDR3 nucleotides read TGTGCCAGCAGCAACAAGGGAACTGGGGCCAACGTCCTGACTTTC. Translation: CASSNKGTGANVLTF.

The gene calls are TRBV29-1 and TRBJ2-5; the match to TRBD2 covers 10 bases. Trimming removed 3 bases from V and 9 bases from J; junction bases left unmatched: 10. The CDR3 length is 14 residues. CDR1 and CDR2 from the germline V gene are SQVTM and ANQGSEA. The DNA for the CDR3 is TGCAGCGTTGATTTGTCTAGCGGGGGTGTGGCCCAGTACTTC. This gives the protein CSVDLSSGGVAQYF.